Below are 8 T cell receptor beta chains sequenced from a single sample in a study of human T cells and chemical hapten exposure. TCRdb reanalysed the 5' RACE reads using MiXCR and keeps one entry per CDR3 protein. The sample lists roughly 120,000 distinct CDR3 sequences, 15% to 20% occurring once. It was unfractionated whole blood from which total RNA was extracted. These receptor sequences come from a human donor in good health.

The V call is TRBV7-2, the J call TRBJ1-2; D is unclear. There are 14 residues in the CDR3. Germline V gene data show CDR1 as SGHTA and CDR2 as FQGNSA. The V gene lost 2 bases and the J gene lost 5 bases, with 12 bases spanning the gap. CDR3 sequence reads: CASSLFTAAYGYTF. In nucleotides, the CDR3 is TGTGCCAGCAGCTTATTTACGGCAGCATATGGCTACACCTTC. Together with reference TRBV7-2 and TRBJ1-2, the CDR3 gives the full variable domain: GAGVSQSPSNKVTEKGKDVELRCDPISGHTALYWYRQSLGQGLEFLIYFQGNSAPDKSGLPSDRFSAERTGGSVSTLTIQRTQQEDSAVYLCASSLFTAAYGYTFGSGTRLTVV.

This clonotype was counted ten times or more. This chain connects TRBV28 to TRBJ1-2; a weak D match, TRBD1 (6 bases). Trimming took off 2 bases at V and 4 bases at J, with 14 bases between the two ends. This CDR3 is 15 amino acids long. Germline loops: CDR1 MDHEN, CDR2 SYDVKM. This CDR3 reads CASSLRQGRGYGYTF. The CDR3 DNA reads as TGTGCCAGCAGTTTAAGGCAGGGGAGAGGCTATGGCTACACCTTC.

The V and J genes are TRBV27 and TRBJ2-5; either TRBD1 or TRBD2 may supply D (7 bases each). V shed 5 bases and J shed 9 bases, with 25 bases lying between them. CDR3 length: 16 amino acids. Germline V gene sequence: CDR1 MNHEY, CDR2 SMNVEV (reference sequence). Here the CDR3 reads CASSPQDRRGIRSQYF. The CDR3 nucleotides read TGTGCCAGCAGTCCCCAGGACAGGCGGGGGATACGGTCCCAGTACTTC.

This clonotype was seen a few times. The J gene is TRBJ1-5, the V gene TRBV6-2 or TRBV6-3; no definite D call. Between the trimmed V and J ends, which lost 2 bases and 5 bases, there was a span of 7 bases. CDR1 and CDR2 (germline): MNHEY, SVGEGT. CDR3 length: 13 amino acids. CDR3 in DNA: TGTGCCAGCAGTTACCGTAAAGATCAGCCCCAGCATTTT. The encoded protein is CASSYRKDQPQHF.

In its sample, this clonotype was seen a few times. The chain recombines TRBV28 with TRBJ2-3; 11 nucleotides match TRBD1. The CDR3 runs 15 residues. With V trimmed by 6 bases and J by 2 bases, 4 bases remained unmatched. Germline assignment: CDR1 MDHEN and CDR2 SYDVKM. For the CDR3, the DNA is TGTGCCAGCAGGGGGACAGGGGGACTCACAGATACGCAGTATTTT. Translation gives CASRGTGGLTDTQYF.

The CDR3 sequence: CASSARQGKGYTF. DNA of the CDR3: TGTGCCAGCAGCGCCCGACAGGGTAAGGGCTACACCTTC. The V and J genes are TRBV9 and TRBJ1-2; 7 bases map to TRBD1. Germline values: CDR1 SGDLS, CDR2 YYNGEE. Losses at the gene ends were 3 bases for V and 8 bases for J; bases not matched to a gene: 7. This CDR3 spans 13 amino acids.

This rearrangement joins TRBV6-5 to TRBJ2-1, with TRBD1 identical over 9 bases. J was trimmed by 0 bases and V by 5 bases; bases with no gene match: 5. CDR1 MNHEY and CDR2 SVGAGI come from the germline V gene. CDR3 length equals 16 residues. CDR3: CASSQRQGVSYNEQFF. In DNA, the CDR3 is TGTGCCAGCAGTCAAAGACAGGGGGTCTCCTACAATGAGCAGTTCTTC.

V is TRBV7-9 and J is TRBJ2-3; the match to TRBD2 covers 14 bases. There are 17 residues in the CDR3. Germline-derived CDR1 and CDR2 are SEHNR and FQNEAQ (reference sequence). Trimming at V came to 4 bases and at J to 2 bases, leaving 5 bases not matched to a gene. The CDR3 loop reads CASSSGLAGGLTDTQYF. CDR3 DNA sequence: TGTGCCAGCAGCTCCGGACTAGCGGGAGGACTCACAGATACGCAGTATTTT.